The source of this TCR beta chain is a study of post-analysis software for immune sequencing data. Each TCR beta cDNA library carried unique molecular identifiers. TCRdb processed the PCR reads anew with MiXCR; each CDR3 protein has one entry. The table records 600,000 to 700,000 distinct CDR3 sequences, 55% to 70% of them present only once. Of note for this clonotype: What it binds is not known.

This CDR3 comprises 16 residues. V was clipped by 0 bases and J by 3 bases, with 15 bases between them. Germline values: CDR1 SGHRS, CDR2 YFSETQ. General study findings and limits: Co-batched samples clustered tightly together by F measure. TRBV5-6, TRBV5-1 and TRBV20-1 belonged to a set of roughly 5 TRBV segments that were more frequent in patients than controls. Those with multiple sclerosis, the patient group, showed significantly lower normalized Chao1 diversity than controls.

The sample consisted of blood. The J gene is TRBJ1-1, the V gene TRBV5-1, with unresolved D. The clonotype was recovered from a girl aged 2 to 10 with multiple sclerosis. The CDR3 loop reads CASSLGYSAKDTEAFF. In DNA form, the CDR3 reads TGCGCCAGCAGCTTGGGGTACTCGGCTAAGGACACTGAAGCTTTCTTT.